The 18 T cell receptor beta chains listed next were all sequenced from one sample in a study of shared clonotypes between healthy human individuals. Profiled with immunoSEQ multiplex PCR; TCRdb holds only in-frame clones, not every one. The sample records a few hundred thousand clones, 65% to 70% being singletons. The sample comprised memory CD4+ T cells sorted from blood. The sample's subset: CD45RA-negative fraction. The receptors come from a man aged 25-45 years in good health.

J is TRBJ2-5 and V is TRBV5-4, with TRBD1 matching over 7 bases. The CDR3 extends over 14 amino acids. Looked up from germline, CDR1 is SGHNT and CDR2 is YYREEE (reference sequence). With V trimmed by 5 bases and J by 3 bases, 7 bases remained unmatched. The CDR3 sequence: CASSTGQPKETQYF. The CDR3 DNA sequence: TGTGCCAGCAGTACGGGACAGCCTAAAGAGACCCAGTACTTC.

The V call is TRBV2, the J call TRBJ1-1, with D unresolved. The germline V and J ends were trimmed by 7 bases and 6 bases, with 9 bases remaining between them. The CDR3 has 11 amino acids. From germline, CDR1 is SNHLY and CDR2 FYNNEI. CDR3: CASKYDAEAFF. CDR3 coding DNA: TGTGCCAGCAAATACGACGCTGAAGCTTTCTTT.

This clone was picked up one time. The V and J genes are TRBV7-2 and TRBJ2-1, with 10 bases lining up with TRBD2. CDR1 is SGHTA and CDR2 is FQGNSA in the germline V gene. Trimming removed 6 bases from V and 0 bases from J; junction bases left unmatched: 5. The CDR3 has 16 amino acids. CDR3 sequence (DNA): TGTGCCAGCAGAGACTCTAGCGGGAGCTCCTACAATGAGCAGTTCTTC. This gives the protein CASRDSSGSSYNEQFF.

V is TRBV11-2 and J is TRBJ2-1, with TRBD2 matching 13 bases. Trimming at V came to 5 bases and at J to 5 bases, leaving 6 bases not matched to a gene. In germline, CDR1 is SGHAT, CDR2 FQNNGV. This CDR3 comprises 16 residues. CDR3 sequence: CASSLTSGRYHNEQFF. Written as DNA, the CDR3 is TGTGCCAGCAGCCTGACTAGCGGGAGGTACCACAATGAGCAGTTCTTC.

This sequence joins TRBV6-1 and TRBJ2-1; D is uncertain. The V gene's germline CDR1 is MNHNS and CDR2 SASEGT. The CDR3 runs 14 residues. Deletions cut 3 bases from V and 14 bases from J, with 20 bases between. The chain's CDR3 is CASSDLRRSGGEFF. CDR3 coding DNA: TGTGCCAGCAGTGACCTCCGCCGATCGGGCGGAGAGTTCTTC.

The chain carries TRBV11-1 and TRBJ2-3; the D is unclear. The V gene's germline CDR1 is SGHAT and CDR2 FQDESV (reference sequence). The CDR3 is 13 amino acids. With 1 base removed from V and 0 bases from J, the gap between germline ends came to 2 bases. In DNA form, the CDR3 reads TGTGCCAGCAGCTTAGGCAGCACAGATACGCAGTATTTT. This codes for CASSLGSTDTQYF.

The sample holds one count of this clone. The genes are TRBV29-1 and TRBJ2-7; 9 bases agree with TRBD1. The J segment lost 5 bases and the V segment lost 5 bases, leaving 7 bases of the junction unmatched. Germline CDR1 is SQVTM and CDR2 is ANQGSEA. The CDR3 extends over 13 amino acids. This chain's CDR3 is CSVLGQGLHEQYF. The CDR3, as DNA: TGCAGCGTTTTGGGACAGGGTTTGCACGAGCAGTACTTC.

This chain links TRBV11-3 with TRBJ2-1, with D uncertain. Trimming shortened V by 0 bases and J by 4 bases, and 10 bases separated the two germline ends. Germline assignment: CDR1 SGHNT and CDR2 YENEEA. The CDR3 extends over 15 amino acids. The CDR3 bases are TGTGCCAGCAGCTTAGATTTCGGCAGTTACAATGAGCAGTTCTTC. The encoded protein is CASSLDFGSYNEQFF.

This clone was picked up a small number of times. The chain joins TRBV6-1 to TRBJ2-2, with D tentatively TRBD2 (6 bases). The germline V and J ends were trimmed by 4 bases and 6 bases, with 9 bases remaining between them. Germline V gene data show CDR1 as MNHNS and CDR2 as SASEGT. This CDR3 contains 13 residues. The CDR3 spells CASSAREAGELFF. CDR3 in DNA: TGTGCCAGCAGTGCCAGGGAGGCCGGGGAGCTGTTTTTT.

The J gene is TRBJ2-3, the V gene TRBV5-1, with D unresolved. Trimming left V 4 bases short and J 2 bases short, with 14 bases between. This CDR3 spans 15 amino acids. Germline V gives CDR1 SGHRS, CDR2 YFSETQ. The CDR3 reads CASSPRKSNTDTQYF. In nucleotides, the CDR3 is TGCGCCAGCAGCCCCCGCAAATCCAACACAGATACGCAGTATTTT.

The J gene is TRBJ2-3, the V gene TRBV6-1; D ambiguous. With 4 bases removed from V and 0 bases from J, the gap between germline ends came to 11 bases. The CDR3 covers 15 residues. Germline CDR1 reads MNHNS; CDR2 reads SASEGT. The CDR3 loop is CASSGFFGSTDTQYF. For the CDR3, the DNA is TGTGCCAGCAGTGGTTTCTTTGGCAGCACAGATACGCAGTATTTT.

The rearrangement uses TRBV27 and TRBJ2-1, with 9 bases that match TRBD2. CDR3 length equals 16 residues. Germline lookup yields CDR1 MNHEY and CDR2 SMNVEV (reference sequence). The V gene end was trimmed by 6 bases and the J gene end by 5 bases; junction bases not matched to a gene: 11. DNA of the CDR3: TGTGCCAGCAGCCCAAATGGGGCTAGCGGGGACAATGAGCAGTTCTTC. Translation gives CASSPNGASGDNEQFF.

This clone has only one observation. The chain recombines TRBV29-1 with TRBJ2-3, with D uncertain. CDR1 is SQVTM, CDR2 ANQGSEA, per germline. The V gene lost 8 bases and the J gene lost 2 bases, with 17 bases spanning the gap. The CDR3 covers 14 residues. CDR3 in amino acids: CSSLPVLDTDTQYF. The DNA for the CDR3 is TGCAGCTCCCTGCCGGTTTTGGACACAGATACGCAGTATTTT.

The chain recombines TRBV18 with TRBJ1-2; 10 positions agree with TRBD1. CDR3 length: 15 residues. V lost 2 bases and J lost 3; bases outside the gene matches: 3. Germline CDR1 reads KGHSH; CDR2 reads LQKENI. CDR3 coding DNA: TGTGCCAGCTCACCATCGGGACAGGGGCACTATGGCTACACCTTC. Translating it yields CASSPSGQGHYGYTF. Combining the CDR3 with reference TRBV18 and TRBJ1-2 gives the whole variable domain NAGVMQNPRHLVRRRGQEARLRCSPMKGHSHVYWYRQLPEEGLKFMVYLQKENIIDESGMPKERFSAEFPKEGPSILRIQQVVRGDSAAYFCASSPSGQGHYGYTFGSGTRLTVV.

This clone was seen a handful of times. This chain uses TRBV21-1 with TRBJ2-2. TRBV21-1 is a listed pseudogene. The CDR3 is made up of 13 amino acids. CDR3 in DNA: TGTGCCAGCAGCAAACACAACACCGGGGAGCTGTTTTTT. It specifies CASSKHNTGELFF.

The chain links TRBV7-8 to TRBJ2-5, with D tentatively TRBD2 (6 bases). The ends were cut back, 5 bases at V and 4 bases at J, with 17 bases in the middle. Germline V gene data show CDR1 as SGHVS and CDR2 as FQNEAQ. The CDR3 has 15 residues. CDR3 residues: CASSPPGRGTETQYF. The CDR3 region has the DNA TGTGCCAGCAGCCCTCCGGGTCGCGGGACAGAGACCCAGTACTTC. Full variable domain (outside the CDR3, taken from reference TRBV7-8 and TRBJ2-5): GAGVSQSPRYKVAKRGQDVALRCDPISGHVSLFWYQQALGQGPEFLTYFQNEAQLDKSGLPSDRFFAERPEGSVSTLKIQRTQQEDSAVYLCASSPPGRGTETQYFGPGTRLLVL.

This chain links TRBV5-1 with TRBJ1-4; D might be TRBD1 (6 bases). CDR3 length equals 15 residues. Deletions cut 4 bases from V and 0 bases from J, with 10 bases between. Germline CDR1 is SGHRS and CDR2 is YFSETQ. CDR3: CASSPGGPTNEKLFF. The CDR3 nucleotides are TGCGCCAGCAGCCCTGGGGGGCCAACTAATGAAAAACTGTTTTTT.

The chain has TRBV7-2 and TRBJ2-2, with D unresolved. The CDR3 is made up of 15 amino acids. Trimming left V 2 bases short and J 6 bases short, with 13 bases between. Germline values: CDR1 SGHTA, CDR2 FQGNSA. The CDR3 spells CASSLQLGESGELFF. CDR3 nucleotides: TGTGCCAGCAGCTTACAGCTCGGAGAATCCGGGGAGCTGTTTTTT.